This T cell receptor (beta chain) originates from a study of T cells in Graves' hyperthyroidism and ophthalmopathy (dated by TCRdb to 2018 to 2020). With respect to the entire study: Peripheral blood was collected at initial diagnosis, before any treatment. TCR V-J signatures able to tell the groups apart were searched for in a discovery cohort of 90 to 100 patients, of whom 43 had Graves' ophthalmopathy and 57 had stable Graves' hyperthyroidism. Prospective prediction of ophthalmopathy was tested in an independent validation cohort consisting of under 20 hyperthyroidism patients and approximately 16 patients who later progressed to ophthalmopathy. The 95 to 100 discovery patients were randomly divided into training and test sets at a 7:3 ratio. Thyroid tissue and blood T-cell repertoires from roughly 6 Graves' hyperthyroidism patients were also compared in the study. After blood sampling, hyperthyroidism patients were treated with methimazole at a starting dose of 30 mg daily, and ophthalmopathy patients were treated with high-dose intravenous methylprednisolone. TCR Vbeta CDR3 sequencing of roughly 140 peripheral blood samples (approximately 44 ophthalmopathy, 75 or so hyperthyroidism and approximately 17 progressor patients) is reported in the paper.

The TCR beta CDR3 regions were amplified from the RNA transcripts. A first-round RT-PCR of the TCR CDR3 used the HTBI primer set with the Qiagen OneStep RT-PCR kit. Libraries were constructed in a second round of multiplex PCR, after which size selection and purification were performed. The libraries were sequenced on an Illumina HiSeq2000 using paired-end 100 bp reads. From the authors' description of their analysis: SOAPnuke was used to process the raw data, with reads discarded if the reads contained adapters or uncalled bases, had a mean Phred below 15, or lacked an exact constant-primer or identifier match. COPE v1.2.5 was used to merge high-quality paired reads, and clonotypes were defined as unique nucleotide sequences. MiTCR v1.1 was used to align clonotypes to the IMGT TRBV, TRBD and TRBJ reference segments. The analysis was restricted to V-J combinations with a frequency above 0.0001, which together covered 98% to 99.2% of the repertoires. A TCS score was defined as the ratio of F50 (clonal expansion) to E x V (chaos), with BLOSUM62-based TCRdist applied between CDR3 peptides within each V-J. Welch's t-statistics and random forest reduced 500 to 650 V-J features to 13, which were used in a naive Bayes classifier (R e1071). TCRdb redid the processing of the public reads, applying fastp at Q25 and MiXCR, and retained in-frame beta chains. Each entry merges the rows of one CDR3 protein and shows their most common DNA and genes. The V and J calls, along with clone size, are taken from TCRdb and not from the paper's own processing. This sample gives some 350,000 distinct CDR3 sequences in total; 25% of them show up just once. The ten largest clonotypes hold about 73% of the sample.

Stable Graves' hyperthyroidism was defined as the absence of progression to ophthalmopathy over 18 months of follow-up. Hyperthyroidism patients were aged 18 to 65 years and newly diagnosed, with disease duration of less than 2 months. Any patient with an uncontrolled infection, another autoimmune disease, pregnancy or lactation was excluded. Clinical symptoms, serum thyroxine and TRAb, thyroid ultrasound, and orbital computed tomography formed the basis for the diagnoses. Ficoll-Paque density gradient centrifugation was used to isolate PBMCs from 8.5 to 10 ml of fresh peripheral blood. Trizol reagent was used to extract total RNA, and RNA quality was then checked on an Agilent 2100 Bioanalyzer. To note about this clonotype: There is no known antigen for this receptor. Within one base of it there is no much larger clone, and no base qualities were kept.

What the work shows at the level of the full study, not this receptor alone: During validation, the model predicted progression to ophthalmopathy a median of roughly 7.1 months ahead of onset, with roughly 65% sensitivity and almost 75% specificity. Ophthalmopathy was separated from stable hyperthyroidism by a 13 V-J signature model, with 85% to 90% sensitivity and roughly 84% specificity obtained in cross-validation and 80%/75% obtained in testing. Most expanded thyroid clonotypes (frequency above 0.001) were also detected in blood, a finding suggesting that blood repertoires may reflect thyroid immune responses. Sample size was not statistically predetermined, and investigators were not blinded to group allocation.

The TCR comes from a man aged 50-59 years with Graves' hyperthyroidism. The sequenced material came from blood.

The sequenced DNA: TGTGCCAGCAGCTTGGCGGTGGGCGCTCTATCCGAGCAGTACTTC. Translated, this gives CASSLAVGALSEQYF. The sequence links TRBV5-5 to TRBJ2-7; a confident D gene designation cannot be given. The CDR3 spans 15 residues, from the cysteine through the phenylalanine. Only the CDR3 part of the read is kept: 45 bases, read in frame from the first base. Between the V and J ends, shortened by 0 bases and 6 bases respectively, the junction contains 16 bases. CDR1 and CDR2, looked up from the germline V gene (reference sequence), are SGHKS and YYEKEE.